What follows are 27 T cell receptor beta chains derived from one specimen sequenced in a study of shared clonotypes between healthy human individuals. This table comes from immunoSEQ multiplex PCR, and its TCRdb copy is limited to in-frame clones, with some not included. The sample holds 950,000 to 1,100,000 clones; roughly 80% are singletons and the top ten take 1.4%. The sequenced material came from memory CD4+ T cells sorted from blood. Noted subset: CD45RA-negative fraction. These receptor sequences come from a man younger than 35 in good health.

The gene calls are TRBV5-4 and TRBJ2-7; 7 nucleotides agree with TRBD2. The J segment lost 0 bases and the V segment lost 0 bases, leaving 6 bases of the junction unmatched. CDR3 length: 16 amino acids. The germline CDR1 and CDR2 sequences are SGHNT and YYREEE (reference sequence). CDR3: CASSLGGTMSSYEQYF. The CDR3 DNA reads TGTGCCAGCAGCTTGGGGGGGACTATGAGCTCCTACGAGCAGTACTTC.

CDR3 DNA sequence: TGTGCCAGCAGGACCGGACAGGGCCTTAAGCCCCAGCATTTT. It is translated as CASRTGQGLKPQHF. The chain combines TRBV6-6 with TRBJ1-5; TRBD1 matches 8 bases. Germline values: CDR1 MNHNY, CDR2 SVGAGI (reference sequence). J lost 8 bases, V lost 6 bases, and 9 bases had no gene match. This CDR3 comprises 14 residues.

The chain has TRBV30 and TRBJ2-7, with TRBD2 matching over 7 bases. The CDR3 totals 14 residues. The ends lost 3 bases at V and 7 bases at J; junction bases unmatched: 12. Germline loops: CDR1 GTSNPN, CDR2 SVGIG (reference sequence). For the CDR3, the DNA is TGTGCCTGGAGCGTGGGCGGGGGAGCCTTGGAGCAGTACTTC. Translation: CAWSVGGGALEQYF.

This clone was seen a few times. The CDR3 DNA follows: TGTGCCAGCTCTCCAGAGGGGACTAAAGGCAATGAGCAGTTCTTC. This encodes CASSPEGTKGNEQFF. The chain has TRBV7-9 and TRBJ2-1; 7 bases match TRBD2. V gave up 8 bases and J gave up 6 bases; unmatched junction bases: 13. Looked up from germline, CDR1 is SEHNR and CDR2 is FQNEAQ (reference sequence). CDR3 length equals 15 residues.

The rearrangement uses TRBV28 and TRBJ1-1; 9 bases fit TRBD1. The CDR3 runs 14 residues. The germline V gene has CDR1 MDHEN and CDR2 SYDVKM. Trimming cost V 6 bases and J 3 bases; bases outside gene matches: 5. The CDR3 DNA is TGTGCCAGCAGATCCCGACAGGGGGACACTGAAGCTTTCTTT. Protein: CASRSRQGDTEAFF. Using reference TRBV28 and TRBJ1-1 for the parts outside the CDR3, the full variable domain is DVKVTQSSRYLVKRTGEKVFLECVQDMDHENMFWYRQDPGLGLRLIYFSYDVKMKEKGDIPEGYSVSREKKERFSLILESASTNQTSMYLCASRSRQGDTEAFFGQGTRLTVV.

This clone was observed a few times. This chain joins TRBV5-4 and TRBJ2-3; 9 bases agree with TRBD1. The germline gives CDR1 SGHNT, CDR2 YYREEE (reference sequence). The CDR3 loop spans 15 amino acids. V lost 5 bases, J lost 3 bases, and 7 bases stayed unmatched. This CDR3 is CASSVQGAGTDTQYF. Written as DNA, the CDR3 is TGTGCCAGCAGTGTACAGGGGGCTGGAACAGATACGCAGTATTTT.

The genes are TRBV7-9 and TRBJ2-5; D unresolved. CDR1 is SEHNR and CDR2 is FQNEAQ in the germline V gene (reference sequence). V gave up 1 base and J gave up 6 bases, with 3 bases separating them. The CDR3 runs to 11 residues. This chain's CDR3 is CASSLGQTQYF. CDR3 bases: TGTGCCAGCAGCTTAGGACAGACCCAGTACTTC.

CDR3 coding DNA: TGTGCCAGCAGCTTTGGGCTAAGCTCCTATAATTCACCCCTCCACTTT. It translates to CASSFGLSSYNSPLHF. V is TRBV7-2 and J is TRBJ1-6; no definite D call. The CDR3 loop spans 16 amino acids. V dropped 3 bases and J dropped 0 bases, with 9 bases sitting between them. Per the germline V gene, CDR1 is SGHTA and CDR2 is FQGNSA.

This chain joins TRBV7-9 and TRBJ1-2; tentative D call: TRBD1 (5 bases). Germline V gene sequence: CDR1 SEHNR, CDR2 FQNEAQ (reference sequence). V lost 5 bases and J lost 5, with 15 bases in between. This CDR3 has 14 amino acids. The CDR3 coding sequence is TGTGCCAGCAGCCCGCTACAGGTCGTATATGGCTACACCTTC. Translation gives CASSPLQVVYGYTF.

The chain couples TRBV6-1 to TRBJ1-5; 7 bases map to TRBD1. The CDR3 runs 17 residues. V shed 0 bases, J shed 6 bases, and the junction held 11 bases outside the gene matches. Germline V gives CDR1 MNHNS, CDR2 SASEGT. CDR3 sequence reads: CASSEALIGGRSQPQHF. CDR3 nucleotides: TGTGCCAGCAGTGAAGCGCTGATAGGGGGCCGTAGTCAGCCCCAGCATTTT.

The genes are TRBV11-2 and TRBJ1-6; D possibly corresponds to TRBD1 (5 bases). Trimming removed 5 bases from V and 4 bases from J, with 9 bases in between. CDR1 SGHAT and CDR2 FQNNGV come from the germline V gene. The CDR3 extends over 14 amino acids. CDR3 sequence reads: CASSKDSYNSPLHF. Here the CDR3 DNA reads TGTGCCAGCAGCAAAGACAGTTATAATTCACCCCTCCACTTT.

V gene TRBV5-8 combines with J gene TRBJ2-4; 7 nucleotides match TRBD2. The CDR3 consists of 18 residues. Germline-derived CDR1 and CDR2 are SGHTS and YDEGEE. The J segment lost 1 base and the V segment lost 4 bases, leaving 14 bases of the junction unmatched. CDR3 amino acids: CASSPWTSSASAKNIQYF. CDR3 DNA: TGTGCCAGCAGCCCATGGACTAGTAGTGCGTCGGCCAAAAACATTCAGTACTTC.

This clone was counted between two and nine times. In the same sample, other DNA sequences code for this CDR3. CDR3 residues: CASSLGLAGVYYEQYF. DNA for the CDR3: TGTGCCAGCAGCTTGGGCCTAGCGGGAGTCTACTACGAGCAGTACTTC. This chain uses TRBV5-5 with TRBJ2-7; the match to TRBD2 covers 10 bases. Germline V gene lookup returns CDR1 SGHKS and CDR2 YYEKEE (reference sequence). The CDR3 contains 16 residues. The V gene end was trimmed by 0 bases and the J gene end by 3 bases; junction bases not matched to a gene: 6.

The CDR3 loop reads CASSQHTGYNEQFF. The DNA for the CDR3 is TGCGCCAGCAGCCAGCACACTGGATACAATGAGCAGTTCTTC. J is TRBJ2-1 and V is TRBV4-3; D is unresolved. The germline gives CDR1 LGHNA, CDR2 YSLEER. V lost 3 bases and J 4 bases, leaving 10 bases between the germline ends. The CDR3 loop spans 14 amino acids.

This clone appeared a single time. The chain recombines TRBV6-6 with TRBJ2-7; 7 nucleotides line up with TRBD1. CDR3 length: 15 amino acids. Germline V CDR1 and CDR2: MNHNY, SVGAGI (reference sequence). Unmatched junction bases numbered 12, after V lost 9 bases and J lost 1 base. The DNA of the CDR3 is TGTGCCAGTTCACGAGGGGGCGCGCAGTCCTACGAGCAGTACTTC. It yields the protein CASSRGGAQSYEQYF.

The chain has TRBV11-2 and TRBJ1-2; D is ambiguous. This CDR3 contains 13 residues. Germline CDR1 reads SGHAT; CDR2 reads FQNNGV. Between the trimmed V and J ends, which lost 1 base and 8 bases, there was a span of 11 bases. CDR3 loop: CASSLAGRKGYTF. The CDR3 bases are TGTGCCAGCAGCTTAGCGGGTAGGAAAGGCTACACCTTC.

As regards this clone: This sample includes further DNA sequences coding for the same CDR3. The DNA of the CDR3 is TGCAGTGCTAGGGGGGGAAATGGCTACACCTTC. Residues: CSARGGNGYTF. The chain is built from TRBV20-1 and TRBJ1-2; tentative D call: TRBD1 (5 bases). V gave up 3 bases and J gave up 6 bases, with 8 bases separating them. The CDR3 loop spans 11 amino acids. The germline V gene has CDR1 DFQATT and CDR2 SNEGSKA (reference sequence).

Concerning this clone itself: Other DNA sequences in this sample translate to the same CDR3. V and J are TRBV7-2 and TRBJ2-3; a weak D match, TRBD2 (5 bases). The CDR3 extends over 13 amino acids. Germline V gene sequence: CDR1 SGHTA, CDR2 FQGNSA. The ends were cut back, 5 bases at V and 4 bases at J, with 10 bases in the middle. The CDR3 is CASSVRRADTQYF. The CDR3 DNA is TGTGCCAGCAGCGTGAGGCGGGCAGATACGCAGTATTTT.

With regard to this clone: The junction shows a germline mismatch at one end, possibly a read error. The chain couples TRBV11-2 to TRBJ1-1; 9 positions match TRBD1. CDR3 length equals 14 residues. The germline gives CDR1 SGHAT, CDR2 FQNNGV. CDR3 bases: TGTGCCAGCAGCGTAGACAGGGGGGGTACTGAAGCTTTCTTT. This codes for CASSVDRGGTEAFF.

The chain recombines TRBV5-4 with TRBJ1-2, with D perhaps TRBD1 (6 bases). Germline V CDR1 and CDR2: SGHNT, YYREEE (reference sequence). With 0 bases removed from V and 4 bases from J, the gap between germline ends came to 13 bases. CDR3 length: 15 residues. DNA for the CDR3: TGTGCCAGCAGCTTGGACGGGGCAGGGGTCTATGGCTACACCTTC. Translated, it gives CASSLDGAGVYGYTF.

This clone appeared a few times. The chain joins TRBV19 to TRBJ1-5; no reliable D call. This CDR3 spans 14 amino acids. Trimming removed 8 bases at V and 0 bases at J, with 11 bases between. Per the germline V gene, CDR1 is LNHDA and CDR2 is SQIVND (reference sequence). CDR3: CASPADLSNQPQHF. Written as DNA, the CDR3 is TGTGCCAGTCCAGCGGATCTTAGCAATCAGCCCCAGCATTTT.

The V call is TRBV7-2, the J call TRBJ1-3; a weak D match, TRBD1 (5 bases). Germline V lookup: CDR1 SGHTA, CDR2 FQGNSA. The V end lost 6 bases, the J end lost 8 bases, and 17 bases lay between the germline ends. The CDR3 length is 14 residues. The CDR3: CASSLRGSQHTIYF. CDR3 in DNA: TGTGCCAGCAGTTTGCGGGGCAGTCAACACACCATATATTTT.

The chain employs TRBV30 and TRBJ1-5; D might be TRBD1 (6 bases). The CDR3 loop spans 14 amino acids. Trimming left V 1 base short and J 2 bases short, with 9 bases between. Germline-derived CDR1 and CDR2 are GTSNPN and SVGIG (reference sequence). Written as DNA, the CDR3 is TGTGCCTGGAGTGGGACAGTCGGCAATCAGCCCCAGCATTTT. Encoded protein: CAWSGTVGNQPQHF.

The chain recombines TRBV11-1 with TRBJ2-5; 8 bases match TRBD1. After removal of 2 bases from V and 5 bases from J, the junction contained 7 bases not matched to a gene. The length of the CDR3 is 15 residues. In germline, CDR1 is SGHAT, CDR2 FQDESV (reference sequence). The CDR3 sequence is CASSLRQGAWETQYF. The CDR3 DNA reads as TGTGCCAGCAGCTTACGGCAGGGGGCGTGGGAGACCCAGTACTTC.

The chain has TRBV10-3 and TRBJ1-5; weak D call: TRBD1 (5 bases). Trimming took 2 bases from V and 0 from J, leaving 8 bases between them. CDR1 is ENHRY and CDR2 is SYGVKD in the germline V gene. The CDR3 loop spans 15 amino acids. In DNA form, the CDR3 reads TGTGCCATCAGTGAGCCGGGGCTTAGCAATCAGCCCCAGCATTTT. Encoded protein: CAISEPGLSNQPQHF.

This CDR3 reads CASSFGQPRTDTQYF. DNA of the CDR3: TGTGCCAGCAGCTTCGGACAGCCCCGCACAGATACGCAGTATTTT. V and J are TRBV7-9 and TRBJ2-3, with D perhaps matching TRBD1 (6 bases). This CDR3 has 15 amino acids. Germline-derived CDR1 and CDR2 are SEHNR and FQNEAQ (reference sequence). The germline V and J ends were trimmed by 3 bases and 1 base, with 11 bases remaining between them.

The chain recombines TRBV9 with TRBJ2-5; TRBD1 aligns across 7 bases. Germline V gene data show CDR1 as SGDLS and CDR2 as YYNGEE. The V segment lost 3 bases and the J segment 1 base; nucleotides outside the gene matches: 3. The CDR3 consists of 14 residues. In DNA, the CDR3 is TGTGCCAGCAGCGCCAGACAGGGCCAAGAGACCCAGTACTTC. Translating gives CASSARQGQETQYF.